A selection of T cell receptor beta chains follows, all from one sample in a study of cytomegalovirus exposure and HLA in healthy donors. This table comes from immunoSEQ multiplex PCR, and its TCRdb copy is limited to in-frame clones, with some not included. The profile covers 250,000 to 400,000 clones, with approximately 88% appearing a single time and roughly 0.88% taken by the ten largest. Specimen: PBMCs. These receptors all come from a man aged 25 to 40 in good health and CMV-seronegative. The CDR3 runs from the conserved cysteine through the conserved F or W. The D gene is left open where the match is weak. Only some rows state a clone size, as once, few, many or a class for expanded clones.

V	D	J	size	CDR3	DNA
TRBV10-2	-	TRBJ1-2	-	CASSDRGEYGYTF	TGCGCCAGCAGTGACCGGGGGGAATATGGCTACACCTTC
TRBV6-1	-	TRBJ2-5	-	CASSPGGPQETQYF	TGTGCCAGCAGCCCCGGGGGGCCTCAAGAGACCCAGTACTTC
TRBV19	-	TRBJ2-5	-	CASSPQIQETQYF	TGTGCCAGTAGTCCCCAGATACAAGAGACCCAGTACTTC
TRBV5-8	-	TRBJ1-2	-	CASSLATLDRNYGYTF	TGTGCCAGCAGCTTAGCCACCTTGGACAGAAACTATGGCTACACCTTC
TRBV11-3	-	TRBJ2-2	-	CASSLRGGELFF	TGTGCCAGCAGCTTAAGAGGCGGGGAGCTGTTTTTT
TRBV2	TRBD2	TRBJ2-7	-	CASSEALVGRAYEQYF	TGTGCCAGCAGTGAAGCGCTCGTAGGGAGGGCCTACGAGCAGTACTTC
TRBV11-2	-	TRBJ1-1	once	CASSRSTEAFF	TGTGCCAGCAGCCGGTCCACTGAAGCTTTCTTT
TRBV14	-	TRBJ1-6	-	CASSRSQGTNNSPLHF	TGTGCCAGCAGCCGTTCGCAGGGGACGAATAATTCACCCCTCCACTTT
TRBV7-9	TRBD1	TRBJ2-2	-	CASSLLSGQGKAGELFF	TGTGCCAGCAGCTTACTGTCGGGACAGGGGAAAGCCGGGGAGCTGTTTTTT
TRBV29-1	-	TRBJ1-1	-	CSARRFGNTEAFF	TGCAGCGCCCGCCGATTCGGGAACACTGAAGCTTTCTTT
TRBV19	TRBD1	TRBJ1-5	-	CASSTRPSQPGGQPQHF	TGTGCCAGTAGTACGCGCCCCTCACAACCAGGGGGTCAGCCCCAGCATTTT
TRBV6-5	-	TRBJ1-4	-	CASSYSGAYTNEKLFF	TGTGCCAGCAGTTACTCGGGGGCCTATACTAATGAAAAACTGTTTTTT
TRBV7-6	TRBD2	TRBJ2-3	-	CASSLGLAGGTDTQYF	TGTGCCAGCAGCTTAGGGCTAGCGGGGGGTACAGATACGCAGTATTTT
TRBV7-9	TRBD1	TRBJ1-4	-	CASSRNRGEGEKLFF	TGTGCCAGCAGCCGTAACAGGGGCGAGGGTGAAAAACTGTTTTTT
TRBV4-1	-	TRBJ2-1	-	CASSQDRITKSSYNEQFF	TGCGCCAGCAGCCAAGATCGAATCACAAAAAGCTCCTACAATGAGCAGTTCTTC
TRBV7-9	-	TRBJ1-6	-	CASSLGGIDSPLHF	TGTGCCAGCAGCTTAGGGGGCATCGATTCACCCCTCCACTTT
TRBV7-8	-	TRBJ1-1	-	CASSQGWQAVEAFF	TGTGCCAGCAGCCAGGGATGGCAGGCAGTTGAAGCTTTCTTT
TRBV5-8	-	TRBJ1-1	-	CASSLYQGPNTEAFF	TGTGCCAGCAGCTTGTATCAGGGGCCGAACACTGAAGCTTTCTTT
TRBV6-6	TRBD2	TRBJ2-1	-	CASIQSGGNEQFF	TGTGCCAGCATCCAATCGGGGGGAAATGAGCAGTTCTTC
TRBV2	TRBD1	TRBJ1-4	-	CASSVPGQGREKLFF	TGTGCCAGCAGCGTACCGGGACAGGGGCGGGAAAAACTGTTTTTT
TRBV2	-	TRBJ2-1	-	CASSERGSGLDEQFF	TGTGCCAGCAGTGAAAGGGGGTCGGGGCTCGATGAGCAGTTCTTC
TRBV27	-	TRBJ2-5	once	CASSLPSGAQYF	TGTGCCAGCAGTTTACCCTCGGGGGCCCAGTACTTC
TRBV6-5	-	TRBJ1-1	-	CASSWANTEAFF	TGTGCCAGCAGTTGGGCGAACACTGAAGCTTTCTTT
TRBV18	-	TRBJ2-5	-	CASSPGVGETQYF	TGTGCCAGCTCTCCGGGGGTAGGGGAGACCCAGTACTTC
TRBV7-8	TRBD1	TRBJ1-3	-	CASSPQPGTGSGNTIYF	TGTGCCAGCAGCCCCCAACCCGGGACAGGGTCTGGAAACACCATATATTTT
TRBV25-1	-	TRBJ2-7	-	CASSYGGASSYEQYF	TGTGCCAGCAGTTATGGGGGGGCGAGCTCCTACGAGCAGTACTTC
TRBV6-1	TRBD1	TRBJ1-1	-	CASSPDRGREAFF	TGTGCCAGCAGTCCCGACAGGGGCCGAGAAGCTTTCTTT
TRBV4-3	-	TRBJ1-1	-	CASSPGLTNTEAFF	TGCGCCAGCAGCCCAGGGTTAACGAACACTGAAGCTTTCTTT
TRBV19	TRBD1	TRBJ1-4	-	CASSILGTGNVKLFF	TGTGCCAGTAGTATACTGGGGACAGGGAATGTTAAACTGTTTTTT
TRBV11-2	TRBD2	TRBJ2-5	-	CASSLGSGVATQYF	TGTGCCAGCAGCTTAGGTAGCGGGGTAGCGACCCAGTACTTC
TRBV4-3	-	TRBJ1-1	-	CASSRDRPNTEAFF	TGCGCCAGCAGCCGCGACAGACCGAACACTGAAGCTTTCTTT
TRBV7-8	TRBD1	TRBJ2-7	-	CASSPGTGASYEQYF	TGTGCCAGCAGCCCCGGGACAGGGGCTTCCTACGAGCAGTACTTC